Shown below are 10 T cell receptor beta chains from a single sample sequenced in a study of read filtering for tumor transcriptome and immune sequencing. From around 440 ng of RNA, a library with molecular barcoded alpha/delta and beta/gamma adaptors was made. TCRdb itself ran the reads through MiXCR, one entry per CDR3 protein. The sample lists approximately 20,000 distinct CDR3 sequences; approximately 14% were seen once. The sequenced sample was a population of CD138-negative cells sorted from bone marrow. The source of these receptors is a donor aged 40 or older with multiple myeloma.

This clonotype was detected a few times. A far larger clone lies a single base away; this is likely a read error. The V and J genes are TRBV11-3 and TRBJ2-2; D possibly corresponds to TRBD2 (6 bases). The CDR3 has 14 amino acids. Per germline, CDR1 SGHNT and CDR2 YENEEA. The CDR3: CASMTGASTGELCF. In nucleotides, the CDR3 is TGTGCCAGTATGACGGGAGCATCGACCGGGGAGCTGTGTTTT. The full variable domain, with the rest looked up from reference TRBV11-3 and TRBJ2-2, is EAGVVQSPRYKIIEKKQPVAFWCNPISGHNTLYWYLQNLGQGPELLIRYENEEAVDDSQLPKDRFSAERLKGVDSTLKIQPAELGDSAVYLCASMTGASTGELCFGEGSRLTVL.

As to this clonotype: This may be a read error: a much more frequent sequence differs by one nucleotide. The chain links TRBV7-2 to TRBJ1-5; D gene ambiguous. The CDR3 length is 15 residues. The germline V gene encodes CDR1 SGHTA and CDR2 FQGNSA. The V end lost 1 base, the J end lost 0 bases, and 7 bases lay between the germline ends. CDR3 bases: TGTGCCAGCAGCTTAGAGACTTATAGCAATCAGCCCCAGCATTTT. Encoded protein: CASSLETYSNQPQHF.

Concerning this clonotype itself: This clone may be a read error of a much larger clone one base away. This sequence joins TRBV4-1 and TRBJ2-1; D is uncertain. This CDR3 region has 17 residues. The germline CDR1 and CDR2 sequences are MGHRA and YSYEKL. CDR3 nucleotides: TGCGCCAGCAGCCAAGATTCCGTCCCCAGCTCCTACAAAGAGCAGTTCTTC. Amino acids: CASSQDSVPSSYKEQFF.

The rearrangement links TRBV18 to TRBJ2-3, with D hard to call. The germline V gene encodes CDR1 KGHSH and CDR2 LQKENI. CDR3 length: 15 amino acids. The V end was cut by 3 bases, the J end by 4 bases, with 14 bases between. In DNA form, the CDR3 reads TGTGCCAGCTCACCCACGGTGGGATTCGCAGATACGCAGTATTTT. Protein product: CASSPTVGFADTQYF.

This clonotype was picked up many times. The V gene is TRBV20-1, the J gene TRBJ2-3; TRBD2 agrees at 8 bases. V dropped 0 bases and J dropped 1; count of bases not matched to a gene: 6. Germline V lookup: CDR1 DFQATT, CDR2 SNEGSKA (reference sequence). This CDR3 is built from 16 residues. As DNA, the CDR3 is TGCAGTGCTAGAGATCCGGGAGCGGGGGGCACAGATACGCAGTATTTT. Its protein is CSARDPGAGGTDTQYF.

This clonotype has a handful of counts. A much larger clone lies one base from this, so it may be a read error. The chain joins TRBV27 to TRBJ2-3, with 11 nucleotides matching TRBD2. Losses at the gene ends were 5 bases for V and 2 bases for J; bases not matched to a gene: 9. The germline V gene has CDR1 MNHEY and CDR2 SMNVEV (reference sequence). This CDR3 comprises 17 residues. The DNA of the CDR3 is TGTGCCAGCAGTCCACTAGCGGGAGAGCCTGACACAGATACGCAGTATTTT. Translating it yields CASSPLAGEPDTDTQYF.

This clonotype has at least ten counts. The chain carries TRBV6-6 and TRBJ1-2; D perhaps matches TRBD1 (5 bases). V was clipped by 6 bases and J by 6 bases, with 17 bases between them. CDR1 is MNHNY, CDR2 SVGAGI, per germline (reference sequence). CDR3 size: 14 residues. The DNA for the CDR3 is TGTGCCAGCAGCCCGGGCGGGGGGAAGAATGGCTACACCTTC. Protein: CASSPGGGKNGYTF.

The sample holds many counts of this clonotype. V and J are TRBV29-1 and TRBJ1-1; tentative D call: TRBD1 (5 bases). The CDR3 totals 13 residues. Trimming removed 4 bases at V and 1 base at J, with 10 bases between. Germline assignment: CDR1 SQVTM and CDR2 ANQGSEA. The CDR3 coding sequence is TGCAGCGTTGCCGCCGGGACGAACACTGAAGCTTTCTTT. Translated, it gives CSVAAGTNTEAFF.

The table lists this clonotype with many counts. The rearrangement uses TRBV7-9 and TRBJ2-7, with 7 nucleotides matching TRBD2. After removal of 6 bases from V and 4 bases from J, the junction contained 12 bases not matched to a gene. Looked up from germline, CDR1 is SEHNR and CDR2 is FQNEAQ (reference sequence). The CDR3 spans 15 residues. The chain's CDR3 is CASSPTDGRRYEQYF. As DNA, the CDR3 is TGTGCCAGCAGTCCTACTGACGGGAGGAGGTACGAGCAGTACTTC.

The chain uses TRBV7-3 and TRBJ1-6; D might be TRBD1 (6 bases). The CDR3 extends over 16 amino acids. Germline CDR1 and CDR2: SGHTA and FQGTGA. The germline V and J ends were trimmed by 3 bases and 6 bases, with 15 bases remaining between them. The CDR3 region is CASSLTGTRTNSPLHF. The DNA of the CDR3 is TGTGCCAGCAGCTTGACCGGGACACGAACTAATTCACCCCTCCACTTT.